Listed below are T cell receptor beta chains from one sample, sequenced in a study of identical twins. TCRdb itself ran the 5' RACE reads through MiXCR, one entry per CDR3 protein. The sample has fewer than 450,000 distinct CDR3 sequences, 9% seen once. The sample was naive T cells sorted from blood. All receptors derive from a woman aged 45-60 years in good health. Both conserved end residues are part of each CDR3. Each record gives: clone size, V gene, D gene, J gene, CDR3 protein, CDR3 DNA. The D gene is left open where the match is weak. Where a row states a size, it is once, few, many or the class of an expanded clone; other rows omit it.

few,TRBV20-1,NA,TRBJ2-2,CSAREWRPVNTGELFF,TGCAGTGCTAGAGAGTGGCGGCCCGTGAACACCGGGGAGCTGTTTTTT
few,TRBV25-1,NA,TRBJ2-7,CASRAPGTYEQYF,TGTGCCAGCAGGGCCCCAGGGACCTACGAGCAGTACTTC
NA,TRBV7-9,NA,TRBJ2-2,CASSFFTIAIGTGELFF,TGTGCCAGCAGCTTCTTTACGATAGCGATTGGCACCGGGGAGCTGTTTTTT
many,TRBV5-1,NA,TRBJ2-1,CASRLNTLPHNEQFF,TGCGCCAGCCGCTTAAACACCCTACCCCACAATGAGCAGTTCTTC
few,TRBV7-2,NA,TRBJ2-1,CASSSINHNEQFF,TGTGCCAGCAGCTCCATTAACCACAATGAGCAGTTCTTC
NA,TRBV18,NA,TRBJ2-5,CASSPILLRETQYF,TGTGCCAGCTCACCAATCTTATTGCGGGAGACCCAGTACTTC
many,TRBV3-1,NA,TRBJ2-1,CASSQDRSDEQFF,TGTGCCAGCAGCCAAGATCGGAGCGATGAGCAGTTCTTC
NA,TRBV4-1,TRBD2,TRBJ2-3,CASSLTSGWIDTQYF,TGCGCCAGCAGCCTTACTAGCGGGTGGATAGATACGCAGTATTTT
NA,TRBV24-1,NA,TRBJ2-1,CATSDSGTFSSYNEQFF,TGTGCCACCAGTGATTCCGGGACGTTTAGCTCCTACAATGAGCAGTTCTTC
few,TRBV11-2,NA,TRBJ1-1,CASSTPGHLNTGAFF,TGTGCCAGCAGCACCCCGGGACACCTCAACACCGGGGCTTTCTTT
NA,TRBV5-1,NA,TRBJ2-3,CASRIALETQYF,TGCGCCAGCAGGATAGCGCTGGAAACGCAGTATTTT
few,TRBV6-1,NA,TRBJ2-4,CASKAGDVLNIQYF,TGTGCCAGCAAGGCAGGGGACGTATTGAACATTCAGTACTTC
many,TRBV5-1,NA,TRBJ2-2,CASKGGEAGELFF,TGCGCCAGCAAGGGAGGAGAGGCTGGGGAGCTGTTTTTT
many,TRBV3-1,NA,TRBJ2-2,CASSFLAGELFF,TGTGCCAGCAGCTTTTTAGCAGGGGAGCTGTTTTTT
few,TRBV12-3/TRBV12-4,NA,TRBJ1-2,CASSSTVYYGYTF,TGTGCCAGCAGTTCGACGGTATACTATGGCTACACCTTC
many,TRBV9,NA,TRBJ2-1,CASSVGGEQFF,TGTGCCAGCAGCGTAGGAGGCGAACAGTTCTTC
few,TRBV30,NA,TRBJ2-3,CAWSVRTSTDTQYF,TGTGCCTGGAGTGTACGGACTAGCACAGATACGCAGTATTTT
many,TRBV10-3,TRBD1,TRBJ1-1,CATREQGGNTEAFF,TGTGCCACCCGGGAACAGGGGGGAAACACTGAAGCTTTCTTT
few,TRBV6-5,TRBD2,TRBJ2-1,CASSYGGASGPARDEQFF,TGTGCCAGCAGTTACGGGGGTGCTAGCGGTCCTGCTAGGGATGAGCAGTTCTTC
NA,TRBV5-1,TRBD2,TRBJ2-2,CASSLLGRATGELFF,TGCGCCAGCAGCTTGCTAGGGAGGGCCACCGGGGAGCTGTTTTTT
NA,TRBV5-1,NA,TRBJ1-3,CASSWGPSGNTIYF,TGCGCCAGCAGCTGGGGGCCCTCTGGAAACACCATATATTTT
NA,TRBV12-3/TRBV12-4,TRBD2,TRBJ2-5,CASTKGGLAGVETQYF,TGTGCCAGCACCAAAGGGGGGCTAGCGGGAGTAGAGACCCAGTACTTC
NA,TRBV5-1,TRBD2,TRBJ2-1,CASSPGLAGTDNEQFF,TGCGCCAGCAGCCCCGGACTAGCGGGGACTGACAATGAGCAGTTCTTC
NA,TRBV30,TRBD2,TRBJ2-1,CAWSRTRAFF,TGTGCCTGGAGTCGGACTAGGGCCTTCTTC
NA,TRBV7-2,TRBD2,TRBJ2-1,CASSLMFPSGPYNEQFF,TGTGCCAGCAGCTTAATGTTTCCTAGCGGGCCATATAATGAGCAGTTCTTC
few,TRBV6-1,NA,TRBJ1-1,CASSKQGGGIGTEAFF,TGTGCCAGCAGTAAACAGGGAGGAGGGATAGGCACTGAAGCTTTCTTT
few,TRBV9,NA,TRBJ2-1,CASSVRGPGEQFF,TGTGCCAGCAGCGTACGCGGACCCGGTGAGCAGTTCTTC
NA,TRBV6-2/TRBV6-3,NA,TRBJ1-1,CASSDLGGTEAFF,TGTGCCAGCAGTGACCTCGGGGGAACTGAAGCTTTCTTT
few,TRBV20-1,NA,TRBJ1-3,CSARDGETAGNTIYF,TGCAGTGCTAGAGATGGGGAGACAGCTGGAAACACCATATATTTT
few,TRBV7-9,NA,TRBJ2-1,CASGFGSVRAYNEQFF,TGTGCCAGCGGATTCGGCTCCGTGAGGGCCTACAATGAGCAGTTCTTC
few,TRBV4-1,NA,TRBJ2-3,CASSQIGLTTDTQYF,TGCGCCAGCAGCCAAATAGGACTAACCACAGATACGCAGTATTTT
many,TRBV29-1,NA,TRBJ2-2,CSVVVLGSANTGELFF,TGCAGCGTTGTAGTTTTGGGTTCCGCGAACACCGGGGAGCTGTTTTTT
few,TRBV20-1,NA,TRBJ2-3,CSAHIDRADTQYF,TGCAGTGCTCATATTGACCGGGCGGATACGCAGTATTTT
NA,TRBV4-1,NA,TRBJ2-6,CASSHLSGANVLTF,TGCGCCAGCAGCCACCTCTCTGGGGCCAACGTCCTGACTTTC
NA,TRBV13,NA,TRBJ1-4,CASSLEWTASNEKLFF,TGTGCCAGCAGCTTAGAGTGGACAGCTTCCAATGAAAAACTGTTTTTT
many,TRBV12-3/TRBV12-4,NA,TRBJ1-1,CASSRGSLAEAFF,TGTGCCAGCAGTAGGGGGAGTTTAGCTGAAGCTTTCTTT
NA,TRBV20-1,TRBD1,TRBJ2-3,CSAPTRTGQSGDTQYF,TGCAGTGCCCCCACCAGGACGGGACAGAGTGGAGATACGCAGTATTTT
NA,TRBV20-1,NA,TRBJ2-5,CSAIGGQETQYF,TGCAGTGCTATCGGGGGCCAAGAGACCCAGTACTTC
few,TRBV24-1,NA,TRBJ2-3,CATSDRRGRDTQYF,TGTGCCACCAGTGATCGCAGGGGAAGAGATACGCAGTATTTT
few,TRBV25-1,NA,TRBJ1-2,CASSTLQGVYGYTF,TGTGCCAGCAGTACCCTACAAGGGGTCTATGGCTACACCTTC
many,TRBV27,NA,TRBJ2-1,CASSSLDLDNEQFF,TGTGCCAGCAGTTCCTTGGATCTGGACAATGAGCAGTTCTTC
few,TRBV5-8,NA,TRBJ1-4,CASSLRGIYEKLFF,TGTGCCAGCAGCTTGAGGGGAATTTACGAAAAACTGTTTTTT
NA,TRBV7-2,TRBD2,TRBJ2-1,CASSFGGGLAGVEQFF,TGTGCCAGCAGCTTCGGGGGAGGACTAGCGGGAGTTGAGCAGTTCTTC
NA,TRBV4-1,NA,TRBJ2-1,CASSQLGAEQFF,TGCGCCAGCAGCCAACTTGGGGCTGAGCAGTTCTTC
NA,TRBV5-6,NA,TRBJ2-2,CASSLEGFGNTGELFF,TGTGCCAGCAGCTTGGAAGGTTTCGGGAACACCGGGGAGCTGTTTTTT
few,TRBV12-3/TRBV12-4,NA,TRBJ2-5,CASRRLQETQYF,TGTGCCAGCAGAAGACTACAAGAGACCCAGTACTTC
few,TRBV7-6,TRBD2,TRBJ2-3,CASSYDSAGGPGDTQYF,TGTGCCAGCAGCTACGACTCGGCGGGAGGGCCGGGAGATACGCAGTATTTT
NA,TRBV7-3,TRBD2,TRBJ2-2,CASSPHRGTSGLIRRNTGELFF,TGTGCCAGCAGCCCTCATCGCGGGACTAGCGGGCTAATACGGAGGAACACCGGGGAGCTGTTTTTT
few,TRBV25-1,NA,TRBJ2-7,CASSDTDYEQYF,TGTGCCAGCAGTGATACCGACTACGAGCAGTACTTC
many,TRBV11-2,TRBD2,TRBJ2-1,CASSLDRLAGGYNEQFF,TGTGCCAGCAGCTTAGACCGACTAGCGGGAGGGTACAATGAGCAGTTCTTC
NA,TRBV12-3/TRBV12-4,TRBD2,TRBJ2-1,CASSTRTSWSYNEQFF,TGTGCCAGCAGTACCAGGACTAGTTGGTCCTACAATGAGCAGTTCTTC
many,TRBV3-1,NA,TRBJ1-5,CASSRGGHQPQHF,TGTGCCAGCAGCCGGGGAGGCCATCAGCCCCAGCATTTT
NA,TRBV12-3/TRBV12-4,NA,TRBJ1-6,CASSPIEGTDNSPLRF,TGTGCCAGCAGCCCCATTGAGGGAACAGATAATTCACCCCTCCGCTTT
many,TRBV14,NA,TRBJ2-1,CASSQGGGEQFF,TGTGCCAGCAGCCAAGGGGGTGGTGAGCAGTTCTTC
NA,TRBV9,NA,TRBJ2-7,CASSTRGSYEQYF,TGTGCCAGCAGCACCAGGGGTTCCTACGAGCAGTACTTC
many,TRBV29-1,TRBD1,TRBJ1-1,CSVGGQLNTEAFF,TGCAGCGTTGGGGGACAGTTGAACACTGAAGCTTTCTTT
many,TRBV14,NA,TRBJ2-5,CASSPQTQETQYF,TGTGCCAGCAGCCCCCAGACCCAAGAGACCCAGTACTTC
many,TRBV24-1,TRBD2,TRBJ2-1,CATSDSRAGGFYNEQFF,TGTGCCACCAGTGATTCCCGGGCGGGAGGATTTTACAATGAGCAGTTCTTC
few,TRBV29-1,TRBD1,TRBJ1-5,CSVVQGQGQPQHF,TGCAGCGTTGTTCAAGGACAGGGTCAGCCCCAGCATTTT